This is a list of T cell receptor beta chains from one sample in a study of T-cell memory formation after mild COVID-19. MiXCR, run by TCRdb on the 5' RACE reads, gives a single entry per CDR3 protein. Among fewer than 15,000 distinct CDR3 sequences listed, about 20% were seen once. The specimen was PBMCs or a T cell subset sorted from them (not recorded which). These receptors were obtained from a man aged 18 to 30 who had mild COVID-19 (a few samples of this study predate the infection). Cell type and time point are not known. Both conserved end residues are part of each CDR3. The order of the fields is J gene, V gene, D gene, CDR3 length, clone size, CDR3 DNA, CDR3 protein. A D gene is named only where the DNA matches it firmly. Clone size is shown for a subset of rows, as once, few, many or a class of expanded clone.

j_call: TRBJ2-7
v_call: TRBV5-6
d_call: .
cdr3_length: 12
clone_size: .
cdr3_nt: TGTGCCAGCAGCTTCGGGGTTGGCGAGCAGTACTTC
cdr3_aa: CASSFGVGEQYF

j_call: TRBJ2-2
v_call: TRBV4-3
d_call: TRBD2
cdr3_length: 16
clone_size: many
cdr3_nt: TGCGCCAGCAGCCCCCAGAGCGGGGCCTACACCGGGGAGCTGTTTTTT
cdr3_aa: CASSPQSGAYTGELFF

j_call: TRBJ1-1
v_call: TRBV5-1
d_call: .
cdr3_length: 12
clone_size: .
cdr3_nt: TGCGCCAGCAGGGTCGCGAACACTGAAGCTTTCTTT
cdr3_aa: CASRVANTEAFF

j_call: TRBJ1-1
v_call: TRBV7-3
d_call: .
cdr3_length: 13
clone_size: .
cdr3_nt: TGTGCCAGCAGCCCCGGTTCCGACACTGAAGCTTTCTTT
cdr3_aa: CASSPGSDTEAFF

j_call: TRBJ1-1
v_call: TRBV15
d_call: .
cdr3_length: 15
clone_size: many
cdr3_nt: TGTGCCACCAGCAGAGTTCGGCGGTTAATCACTGAAGCTTTCTTT
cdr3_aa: CATSRVRRLITEAFF

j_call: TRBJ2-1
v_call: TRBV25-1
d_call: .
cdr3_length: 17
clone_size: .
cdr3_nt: TGTGCCAGCGGGGTTGGGGGGTTGACGATGTCCTTCAATGAGCAGTTCTTC
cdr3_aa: CASGVGGLTMSFNEQFF

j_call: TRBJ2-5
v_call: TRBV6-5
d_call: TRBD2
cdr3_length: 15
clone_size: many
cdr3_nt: TGTGCCAGCAGTTACTTAGCGGGGGGGGGAGAGACCCAGTACTTC
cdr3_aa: CASSYLAGGGETQYF

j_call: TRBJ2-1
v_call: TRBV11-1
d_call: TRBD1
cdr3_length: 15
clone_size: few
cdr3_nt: TGTGCCAGCAGCGCCCGGGACAGGGTCCTTGATGAGCAGTTCTTC
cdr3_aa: CASSARDRVLDEQFF

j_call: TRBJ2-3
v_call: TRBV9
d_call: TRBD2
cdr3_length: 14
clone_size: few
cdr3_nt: TGTGCCAGCTCCGAGGGCGGGGGTACAGATACGCAGTATTTT
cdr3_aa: CASSEGGGTDTQYF

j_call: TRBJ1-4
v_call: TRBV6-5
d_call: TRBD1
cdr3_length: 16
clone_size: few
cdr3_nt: TGTGCCAGCAGTTACTGGCAGGGGGCGGCGAATGAAAAACTGTTTTTT
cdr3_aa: CASSYWQGAANEKLFF

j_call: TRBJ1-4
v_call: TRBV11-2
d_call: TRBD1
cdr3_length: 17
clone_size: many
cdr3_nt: TGTGCCAGCAGCAAGTGGACAGGGATGTCAACTAATGAAAAACTGTTTTTT
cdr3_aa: CASSKWTGMSTNEKLFF

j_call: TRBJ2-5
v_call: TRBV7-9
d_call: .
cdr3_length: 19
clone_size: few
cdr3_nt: TGTGCCAGCAGCTTAGCGATCCCATCGAGGGGTCGTAAGTCAGAGACCCAGTACTTC
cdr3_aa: CASSLAIPSRGRKSETQYF

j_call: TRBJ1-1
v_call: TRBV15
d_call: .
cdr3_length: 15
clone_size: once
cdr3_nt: TGTGCCACCAGCAGGAGGCAGGTAGGGAACACTGAAGCTTTCTTT
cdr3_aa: CATSRRQVGNTEAFF

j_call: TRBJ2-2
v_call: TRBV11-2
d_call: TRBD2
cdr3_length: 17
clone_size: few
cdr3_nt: TGTGCCAGCAGCTTCCACCGCGGGGGTACGAACACCGGGGAGCTGTTTTTT
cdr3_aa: CASSFHRGGTNTGELFF

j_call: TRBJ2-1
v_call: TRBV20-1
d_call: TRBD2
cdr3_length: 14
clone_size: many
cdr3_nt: TGCAGTGCTAGAGATACGAGTAGCGGGAATGAGCAGTTCTTC
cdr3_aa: CSARDTSSGNEQFF

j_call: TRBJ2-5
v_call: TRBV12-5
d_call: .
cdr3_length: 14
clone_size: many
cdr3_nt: TGTGCTAGTGTTGCGTCGGCAGGGAAAGAGACCCAGTACTTC
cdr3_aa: CASVASAGKETQYF

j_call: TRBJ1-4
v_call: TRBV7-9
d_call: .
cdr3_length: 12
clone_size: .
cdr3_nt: TGTGCCAGCAGCTTGAGAAATGAAAAACTGTTTTTT
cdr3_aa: CASSLRNEKLFF

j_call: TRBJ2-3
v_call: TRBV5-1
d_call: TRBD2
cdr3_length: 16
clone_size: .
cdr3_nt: TGCGCCAGCAGCCGTAGCGGGGGGCGAAGCACAGATACGCAGTATTTT
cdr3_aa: CASSRSGGRSTDTQYF

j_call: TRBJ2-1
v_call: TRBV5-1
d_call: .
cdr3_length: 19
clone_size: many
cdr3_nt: TGCGCCAGCAGCTTACCCCCCCGCCAGGGATCGAGGTCCTACAATGAGCAGTTCTTC
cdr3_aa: CASSLPPRQGSRSYNEQFF

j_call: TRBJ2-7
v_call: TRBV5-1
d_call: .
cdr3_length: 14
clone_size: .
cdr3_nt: TGCGCCAGCAGCTTGGTTGGGGGCTCCTACGAGCAGTACTTC
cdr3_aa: CASSLVGGSYEQYF

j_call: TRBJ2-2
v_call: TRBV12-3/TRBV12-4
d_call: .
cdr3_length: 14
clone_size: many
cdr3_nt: TGTGCCAGTAACGGGCAGGGGAAGGCCGGGGAGCTGTTTTTT
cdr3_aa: CASNGQGKAGELFF

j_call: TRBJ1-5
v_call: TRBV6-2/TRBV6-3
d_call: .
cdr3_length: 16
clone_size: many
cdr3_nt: TGTGCCAGCGATTTGGGTTTTCTAGATAGCAATCAGCCCCAGCATTTT
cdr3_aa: CASDLGFLDSNQPQHF

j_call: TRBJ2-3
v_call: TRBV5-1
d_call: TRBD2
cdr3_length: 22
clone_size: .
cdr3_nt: TGCGCCAGCAGCTTGGCCGGGGACCTACGGACTAGCGGGGGAGATAGCACAGATACGCAGTATTTT
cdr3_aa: CASSLAGDLRTSGGDSTDTQYF

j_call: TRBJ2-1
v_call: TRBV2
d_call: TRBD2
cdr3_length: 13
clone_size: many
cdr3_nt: TGTGCCAGCAGGGCCAGCGGGGACTTCCTTTACCACTTC
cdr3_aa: CASRASGDFLYHF